This is a list of T cell receptor beta chains from one sample in a study of blood T cell repertoires in COVID-19. Using immunoSEQ multiplex PCR, the repertoire was profiled, and TCRdb retains in-frame clones only, with some absent. The repertoire has approximately 260,000 clones, roughly 86% of them found once; the top ten carry 1.9%. Sequencing used PBMCs or T cells enriched from blood (not recorded which). The receptors come from a woman aged 60-75 years who had recovered from COVID-19. CDR3s include the opening cysteine and the closing phenylalanine or tryptophan. D genes are given only for firm matches. Expanded clones get a size class; other rows say once, few or many, or leave the size out.

V	D	J	size	CDR3	DNA
TRBV7-9	.	TRBJ1-4	.	CASSSRVGEKLFF	TGTGCCAGCAGTTCGAGGGTGGGGGAAAAACTGTTTTTT
TRBV11-2	.	TRBJ1-4	.	CASSPRGGQYNEKLFF	TGTGCCAGCAGCCCCCGGGGGGGTCAGTATAATGAAAAACTGTTTTTT
TRBV6-1	.	TRBJ2-7	few	CASSELPYSYEQYF	TGTGCCAGCAGTGAACTACCTTACTCCTACGAGCAGTACTTC
TRBV15	TRBD2	TRBJ2-7	once	CATSRVGPGLADYEQYF	TGTGCCACCAGCAGAGTTGGGCCGGGACTAGCGGATTACGAGCAGTACTTC
TRBV21-1	.	TRBJ1-5	few	CASSAYNQPQHF	TGTGCCAGCAGCGCCTACAATCAGCCCCAGCATTTT
TRBV3-1/TRBV3-2	TRBD1	TRBJ1-4	.	CASSQRTRTGGLNEKLFF	TGTGCCAGCAGCCAACGCACTCGGACAGGGGGTTTAAATGAAAAACTGTTTTTT
TRBV5-1	TRBD2	TRBJ2-5	.	CASSLLAGGLETQYF	TGCGCCAGCAGCTTGTTAGCGGGGGGACTAGAGACCCAGTACTTC
TRBV3-1/TRBV3-2	.	TRBJ2-5	once	CASSHGPVQETQYF	TGTGCCAGCAGCCATGGGCCGGTCCAAGAGACCCAGTACTTC
TRBV3-1/TRBV3-2	.	TRBJ1-4	.	CASSQSGGASEKLFF	TGTGCCAGCAGCCAATCTGGGGGGGCTAGTGAAAAACTGTTTTTT
TRBV29-1	TRBD2	TRBJ2-1	.	CSVVGLAYNEQFF	TGCAGCGTTGTGGGACTAGCATACAATGAGCAGTTCTTC
TRBV3-1/TRBV3-2	.	TRBJ1-2	.	CASSQAWGGTGYTF	TGTGCCAGCAGCCAAGCCTGGGGGGGAACTGGCTACACCTTC
TRBV19	TRBD1	TRBJ1-5	few	CASSDRAGQPQHF	TGTGCCAGTAGTGACAGGGCGGGTCAGCCCCAGCATTTT
TRBV2	.	TRBJ2-1	.	CASEGQGNNEQFF	TGTGCCAGTGAGGGGCAGGGGAACAATGAGCAGTTCTTC
TRBV28	.	TRBJ1-2	.	CASSFRTDYGYTF	TGTGCCAGCAGTTTTCGGACAGACTATGGCTACACCTTC